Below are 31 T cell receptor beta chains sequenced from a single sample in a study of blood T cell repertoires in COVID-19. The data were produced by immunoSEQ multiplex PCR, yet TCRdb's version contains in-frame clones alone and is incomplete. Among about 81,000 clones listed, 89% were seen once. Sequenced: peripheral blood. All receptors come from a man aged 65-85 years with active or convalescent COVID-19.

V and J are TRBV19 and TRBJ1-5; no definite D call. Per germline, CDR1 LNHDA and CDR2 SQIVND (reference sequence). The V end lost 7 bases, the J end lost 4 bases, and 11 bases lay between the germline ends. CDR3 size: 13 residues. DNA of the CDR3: TGTGCCAGTACCCCCGTCGGGAATCAGCCCCAGCATTTT. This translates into CASTPVGNQPQHF.

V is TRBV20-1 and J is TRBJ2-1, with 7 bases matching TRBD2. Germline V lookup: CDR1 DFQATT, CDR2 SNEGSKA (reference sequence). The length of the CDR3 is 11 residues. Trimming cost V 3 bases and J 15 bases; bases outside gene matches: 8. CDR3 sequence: CSARVRERGFF. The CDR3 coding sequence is TGCAGTGCTAGGGTCAGGGAGCGGGGGTTCTTC.

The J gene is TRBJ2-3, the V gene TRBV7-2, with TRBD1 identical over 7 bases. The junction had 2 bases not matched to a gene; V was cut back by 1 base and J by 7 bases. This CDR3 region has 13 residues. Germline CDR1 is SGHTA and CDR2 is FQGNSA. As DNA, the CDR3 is TGTGCCAGCAGCTTAGTAGGGGGCAATACGCAGTATTTT. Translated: CASSLVGGNTQYF. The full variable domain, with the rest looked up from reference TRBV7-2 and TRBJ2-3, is GAGVSQSPSNKVTEKGKDVELRCDPISGHTALYWYRQSLGQGLEFLIYFQGNSAPDKSGLPSDRFSAERTGGSVSTLTIQRTQQEDSAVYLCASSLVGGNTQYFGPGTRLTVL.

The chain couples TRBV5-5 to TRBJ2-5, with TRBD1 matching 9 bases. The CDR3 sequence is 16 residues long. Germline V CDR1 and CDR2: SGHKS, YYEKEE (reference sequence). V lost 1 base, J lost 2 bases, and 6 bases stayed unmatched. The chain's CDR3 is CASSLLHRGLQETQYF. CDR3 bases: TGTGCCAGCAGCTTGCTCCACAGGGGGCTACAAGAGACCCAGTACTTC. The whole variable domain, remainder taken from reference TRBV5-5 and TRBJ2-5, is DAGVTQSPTHLIKTRGQQVTLRCSPISGHKSVSWYQQVLGQGPQFIFQYYEKEERGRGNFPDRFSARQFPNYSSELNVNALLLGDSALYLCASSLLHRGLQETQYFGPGTRLLVL.

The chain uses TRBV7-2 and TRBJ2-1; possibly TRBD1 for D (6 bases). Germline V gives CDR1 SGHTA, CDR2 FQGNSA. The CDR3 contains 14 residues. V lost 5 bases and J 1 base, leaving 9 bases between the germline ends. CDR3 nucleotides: TGTGCCAGCAGCCCAGGGGTTTCCTACAATGAGCAGTTCTTC. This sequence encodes CASSPGVSYNEQFF.

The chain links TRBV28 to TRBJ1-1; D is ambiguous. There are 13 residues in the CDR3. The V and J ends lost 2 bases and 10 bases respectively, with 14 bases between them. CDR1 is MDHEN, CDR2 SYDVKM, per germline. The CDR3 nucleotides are TGTGCCAGCAGTTTAGACCGCGATGCGGGAGCTTTCTTT. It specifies CASSLDRDAGAFF. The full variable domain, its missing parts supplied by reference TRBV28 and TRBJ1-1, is DVKVTQSSRYLVKRTGEKVFLECVQDMDHENMFWYRQDPGLGLRLIYFSYDVKMKEKGDIPEGYSVSREKKERFSLILESASTNQTSMYLCASSLDRDAGAFFGQGTRLTVV.

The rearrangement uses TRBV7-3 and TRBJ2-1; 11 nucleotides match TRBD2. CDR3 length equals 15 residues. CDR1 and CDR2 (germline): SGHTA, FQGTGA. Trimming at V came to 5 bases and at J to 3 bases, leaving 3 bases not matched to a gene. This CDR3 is CASSILAGGYNEQFF. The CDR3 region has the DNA TGTGCCAGCAGCATCCTAGCGGGGGGCTACAATGAGCAGTTCTTC.

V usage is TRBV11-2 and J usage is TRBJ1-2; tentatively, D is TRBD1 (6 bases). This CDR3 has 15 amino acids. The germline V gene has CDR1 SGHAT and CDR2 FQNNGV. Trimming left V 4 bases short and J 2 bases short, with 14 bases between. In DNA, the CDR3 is TGTGCCAGCAGCTCCCTCACAGGGCGGAACTATGGCTACACCTTC. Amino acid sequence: CASSSLTGRNYGYTF.

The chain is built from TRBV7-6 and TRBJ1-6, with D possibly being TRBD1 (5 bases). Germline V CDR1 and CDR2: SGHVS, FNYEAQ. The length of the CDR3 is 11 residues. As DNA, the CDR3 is TGTACACGGGGACTCGGTTCACCCCTCCACTTT. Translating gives CTRGLGSPLHF.

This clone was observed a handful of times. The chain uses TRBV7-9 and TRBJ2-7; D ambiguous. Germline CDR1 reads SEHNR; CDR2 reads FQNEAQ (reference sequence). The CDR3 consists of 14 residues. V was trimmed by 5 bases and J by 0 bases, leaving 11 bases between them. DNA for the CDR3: TGTGCCAGCAGCCAGCAGGCTGCCTCCTACGAGCAGTACTTC. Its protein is CASSQQAASYEQYF.

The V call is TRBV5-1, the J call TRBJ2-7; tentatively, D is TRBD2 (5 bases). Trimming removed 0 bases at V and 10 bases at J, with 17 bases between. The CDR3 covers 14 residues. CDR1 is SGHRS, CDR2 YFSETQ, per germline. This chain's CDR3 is CASSLVLAVTGQYF. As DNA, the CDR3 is TGCGCCAGCAGCTTGGTCCTAGCTGTTACGGGTCAGTACTTC.

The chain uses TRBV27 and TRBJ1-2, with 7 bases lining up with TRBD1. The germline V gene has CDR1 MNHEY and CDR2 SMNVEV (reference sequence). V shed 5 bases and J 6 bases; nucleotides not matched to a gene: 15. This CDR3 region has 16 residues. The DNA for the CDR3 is TGTGCCAGCAGTCCCCTGGACAGGCTGGGGACCCATGGCTACACCTTC. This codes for CASSPLDRLGTHGYTF.

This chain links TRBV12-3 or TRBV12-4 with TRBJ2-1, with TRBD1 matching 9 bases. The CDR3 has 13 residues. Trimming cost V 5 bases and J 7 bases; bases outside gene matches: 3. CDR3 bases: TGTGCCAGCAGTGGGGGGACAGGGAATGAGCAGTTCTTC. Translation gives CASSGGTGNEQFF.

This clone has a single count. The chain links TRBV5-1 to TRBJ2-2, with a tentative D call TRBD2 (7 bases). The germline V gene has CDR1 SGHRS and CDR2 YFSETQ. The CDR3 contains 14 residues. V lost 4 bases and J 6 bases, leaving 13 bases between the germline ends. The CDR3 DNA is TGCGCCAGCAGCCCTGCGGGGGCCGCCGGGGAGCTGTTTTTT. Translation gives CASSPAGAAGELFF.

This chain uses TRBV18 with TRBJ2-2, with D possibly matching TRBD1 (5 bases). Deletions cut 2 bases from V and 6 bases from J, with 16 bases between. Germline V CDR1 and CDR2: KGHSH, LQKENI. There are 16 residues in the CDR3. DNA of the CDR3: TGTGCCAGCTCACCATCGCAGGGAATTTGGGCCGGGGAGCTGTTTTTT. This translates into CASSPSQGIWAGELFF.

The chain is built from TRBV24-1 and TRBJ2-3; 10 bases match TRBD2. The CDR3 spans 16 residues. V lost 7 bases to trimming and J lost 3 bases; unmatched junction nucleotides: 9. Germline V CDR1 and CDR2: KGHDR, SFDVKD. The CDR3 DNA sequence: TGTGCCACCAGAGATAGCGGGGGGCCGGGGACAGATACGCAGTATTTT. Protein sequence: CATRDSGGPGTDTQYF.

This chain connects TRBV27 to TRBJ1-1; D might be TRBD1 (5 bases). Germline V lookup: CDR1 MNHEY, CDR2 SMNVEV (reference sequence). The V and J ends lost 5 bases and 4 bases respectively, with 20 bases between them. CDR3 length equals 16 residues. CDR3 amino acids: CASSPSTTGPRTEAFF. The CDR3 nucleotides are TGTGCCAGCAGTCCATCCACCACAGGTCCCCGCACTGAAGCTTTCTTT.

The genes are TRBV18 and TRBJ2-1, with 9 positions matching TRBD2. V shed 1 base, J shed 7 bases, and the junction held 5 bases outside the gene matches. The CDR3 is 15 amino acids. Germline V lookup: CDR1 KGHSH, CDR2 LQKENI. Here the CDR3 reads CASSPRAGGTNEQFF. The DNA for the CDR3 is TGTGCCAGCTCACCACGGGCGGGGGGGACAAATGAGCAGTTCTTC.

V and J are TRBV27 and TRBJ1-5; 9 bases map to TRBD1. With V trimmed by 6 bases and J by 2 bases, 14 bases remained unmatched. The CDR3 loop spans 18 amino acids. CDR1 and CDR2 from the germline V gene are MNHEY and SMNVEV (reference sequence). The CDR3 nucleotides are TGTGCCAGCAGGGCCAGGACAGGGGACTTTTTTGGCAATCAGCCCCAGCATTTT. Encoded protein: CASRARTGDFFGNQPQHF.

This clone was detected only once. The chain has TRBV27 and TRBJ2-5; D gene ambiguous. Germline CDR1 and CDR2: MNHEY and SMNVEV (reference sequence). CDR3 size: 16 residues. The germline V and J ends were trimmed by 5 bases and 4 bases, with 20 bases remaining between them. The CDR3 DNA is TGTGCCAGCAGTATGCGGCCCCAAAGACCGGGAGAGACCCAGTACTTC. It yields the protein CASSMRPQRPGETQYF.

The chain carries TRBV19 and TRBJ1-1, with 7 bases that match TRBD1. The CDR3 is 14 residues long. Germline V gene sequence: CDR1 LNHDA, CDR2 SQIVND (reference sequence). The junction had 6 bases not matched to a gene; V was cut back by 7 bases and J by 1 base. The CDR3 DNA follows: TGTGCCAGTACCTTTTGGACAGGGAACACTGAAGCTTTCTTT. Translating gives CASTFWTGNTEAFF.

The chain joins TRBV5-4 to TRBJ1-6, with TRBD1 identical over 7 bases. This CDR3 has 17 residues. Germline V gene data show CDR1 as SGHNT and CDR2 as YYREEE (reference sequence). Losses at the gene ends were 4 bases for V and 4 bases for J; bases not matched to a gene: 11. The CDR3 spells CASSPPGGGGYNSPLHF. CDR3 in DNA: TGTGCCAGCAGCCCCCCCGGAGGGGGCGGGTATAATTCACCCCTCCACTTT.

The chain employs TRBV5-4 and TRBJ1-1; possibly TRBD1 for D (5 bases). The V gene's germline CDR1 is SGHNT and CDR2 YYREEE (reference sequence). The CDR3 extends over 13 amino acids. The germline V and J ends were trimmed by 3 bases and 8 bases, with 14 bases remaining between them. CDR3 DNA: TGTGCCAGCAGCTCGGCGGGACGAAGGGAAGCTTTCTTT. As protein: CASSSAGRREAFF.

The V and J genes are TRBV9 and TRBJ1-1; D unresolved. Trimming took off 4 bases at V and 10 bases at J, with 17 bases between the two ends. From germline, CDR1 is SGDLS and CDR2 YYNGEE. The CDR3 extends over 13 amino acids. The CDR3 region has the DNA TGTGCCAGCAGCCGAGACCGGGTTTCTCGAGCTTTCTTT. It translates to CASSRDRVSRAFF.

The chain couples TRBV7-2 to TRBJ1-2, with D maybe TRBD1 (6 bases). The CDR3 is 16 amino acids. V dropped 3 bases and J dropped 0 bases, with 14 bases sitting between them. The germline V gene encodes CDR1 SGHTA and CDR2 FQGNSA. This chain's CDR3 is CASSFDSRGTNYGYTF. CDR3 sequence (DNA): TGTGCCAGCAGCTTTGATTCCAGGGGAACTAACTATGGCTACACCTTC.

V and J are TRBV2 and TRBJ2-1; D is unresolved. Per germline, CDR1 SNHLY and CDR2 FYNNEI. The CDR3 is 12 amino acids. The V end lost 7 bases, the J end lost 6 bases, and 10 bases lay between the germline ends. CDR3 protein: CASNTPSNEQFF. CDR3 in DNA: TGTGCCAGCAATACTCCAAGCAATGAGCAGTTCTTC.

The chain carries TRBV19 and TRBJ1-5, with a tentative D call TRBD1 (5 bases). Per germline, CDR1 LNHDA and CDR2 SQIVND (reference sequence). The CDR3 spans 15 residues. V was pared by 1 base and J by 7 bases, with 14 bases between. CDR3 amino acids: CASSIVGGVSQPQHF. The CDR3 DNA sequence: TGTGCCAGTAGTATAGTCGGAGGGGTAAGCCAGCCCCAGCATTTT.

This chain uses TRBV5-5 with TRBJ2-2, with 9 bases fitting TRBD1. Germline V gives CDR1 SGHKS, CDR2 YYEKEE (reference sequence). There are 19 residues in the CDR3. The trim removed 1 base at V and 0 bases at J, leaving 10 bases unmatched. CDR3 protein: CASSLRRDRERPNTGELFF. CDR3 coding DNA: TGTGCCAGCAGCTTGAGGAGGGACAGGGAGAGACCGAACACCGGGGAGCTGTTTTTT.

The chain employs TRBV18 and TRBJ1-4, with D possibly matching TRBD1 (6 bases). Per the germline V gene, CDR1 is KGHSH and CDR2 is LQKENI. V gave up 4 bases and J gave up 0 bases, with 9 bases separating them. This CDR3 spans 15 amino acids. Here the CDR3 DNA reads TGTGCCAGCTCACGAGGGACACCAACTAATGAAAAACTGTTTTTT. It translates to CASSRGTPTNEKLFF.

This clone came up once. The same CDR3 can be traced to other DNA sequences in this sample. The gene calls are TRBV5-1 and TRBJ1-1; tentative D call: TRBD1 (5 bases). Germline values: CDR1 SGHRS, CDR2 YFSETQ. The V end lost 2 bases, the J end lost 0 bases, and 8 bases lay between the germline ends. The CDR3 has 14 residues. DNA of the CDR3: TGCGCCAGCAGCTTCCCAGGGATGAACACTGAAGCTTTCTTT. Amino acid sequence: CASSFPGMNTEAFF.

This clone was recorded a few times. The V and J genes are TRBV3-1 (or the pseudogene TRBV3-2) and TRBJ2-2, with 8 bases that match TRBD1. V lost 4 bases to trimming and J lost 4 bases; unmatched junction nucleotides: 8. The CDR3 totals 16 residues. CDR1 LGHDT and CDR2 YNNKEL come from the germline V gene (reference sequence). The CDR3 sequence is CASSPRPQGATGELFF. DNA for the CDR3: TGTGCCAGCAGCCCTCGTCCTCAGGGGGCCACCGGGGAGCTGTTTTTT.